Reported below is one T cell receptor beta chain. The antigen remains unidentified. Using immunoSEQ multiplex PCR, the repertoire was profiled, and TCRdb retains in-frame clones only, with some absent. The table has 54,000 or so clones, around 90% seen once; the top ten hold 3% to 4.5%. The sample comes from a study of T cell responses to AZD1222 COVID-19 vaccine. Study outcomes and limitations: Nearly half of spike-specific TCRs reportedly go after variant regions that carry no mutations. Spike-specific TCR repertoires showed rising breadth and depth after two AZD1222 doses. Seropositive at baseline were only a handful of AZD1222 recipients.

The germline gives CDR1 MNHEY, CDR2 SVGEGT. CDR3 length equals 18 residues. J lost 2 bases, V lost 6 bases, and 16 bases had no gene match. The receptor comes from an adult in good health. This chain links TRBV6-2 or TRBV6-3 with TRBJ1-5, with TRBD1 identical over 7 bases. Here the sequenced sample was peripheral blood, taken on day 0 of AZD1222 vaccination. In DNA form, the CDR3 reads TGTGCCAGCAGATACCCCCGTGGACAGGTCGGGGGCAATCAGCCCCAGCATTTT. It specifies CASRYPRGQVGGNQPQHF.